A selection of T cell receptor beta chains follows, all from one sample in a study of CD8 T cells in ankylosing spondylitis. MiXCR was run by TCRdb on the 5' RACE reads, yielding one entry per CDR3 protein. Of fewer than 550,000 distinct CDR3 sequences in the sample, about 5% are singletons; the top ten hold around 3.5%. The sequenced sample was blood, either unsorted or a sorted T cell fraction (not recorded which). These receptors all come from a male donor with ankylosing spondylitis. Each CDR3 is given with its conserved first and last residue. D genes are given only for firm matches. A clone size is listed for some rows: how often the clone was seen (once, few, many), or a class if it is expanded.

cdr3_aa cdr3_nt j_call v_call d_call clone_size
CASSFHYGYTF TGTGCCAGCAGCTTCCACTATGGCTACACCTTC TRBJ1-2 TRBV5-5 - many
CASTAGGFVYEQYF TGTGCCAGCACCGCCGGAGGATTCGTCTACGAGCAGTACTTC TRBJ2-7 TRBV28 - -
CASSPMGADNEQFF TGTGCCAGCAGCCCAATGGGGGCCGATAATGAGCAGTTCTTC TRBJ2-1 TRBV7-3 - many
CASSFTGFGEAFF TGTGCCAGCAGCTTCACAGGGTTTGGTGAAGCTTTCTTT TRBJ1-1 TRBV7-9 - many
CASSLVSNTEAFF TGCGCCAGCAGCTTGGTGTCTAACACTGAAGCTTTCTTT TRBJ1-1 TRBV5-1 - many
CASSLGAGNSPLHF TGTGCCAGCAGCCTCGGGGCTGGGAATTCACCCCTCCACTTT TRBJ1-6 TRBV7-8 - many
CASSQDRSGRVDTQYF TGCGCCAGCAGCCAAGATAGAAGCGGCCGCGTAGATACGCAGTATTTT TRBJ2-3 TRBV4-3 - many
CSVILGSRGTDTQYF TGCAGCGTTATTTTAGGCTCAAGGGGCACAGATACGCAGTATTTT TRBJ2-3 TRBV29-1 - many
CAILMGGANYGYTF TGTGCCATCCTTATGGGGGGAGCTAACTATGGCTACACCTTC TRBJ1-2 TRBV28 - many
CASSESNKGSPYGYTF TGCGCCAGCAGTGAGTCGAATAAGGGCAGTCCCTATGGCTACACCTTC TRBJ1-2 TRBV10-2 - many
CASRWSYLNTEAFF TGTGCCAGCAGGTGGTCCTACTTGAACACTGAAGCTTTCTTT TRBJ1-1 TRBV5-5 - many
CASSLVYRAGGNSYEQYF TGTGCCAGCAGCTTGGTTTACAGGGCAGGGGGGAACTCCTACGAGCAGTACTTC TRBJ2-7 TRBV5-5 - many
CASSFSGNVNEQFF TGTGCCAGCAGCTTCAGCGGGAACGTCAATGAGCAGTTCTTC TRBJ2-1 TRBV11-2 TRBD2 many
CASSPRSGQDINYEQYF TGTGCCAGCAGCCCAAGATCTGGACAGGACATCAACTACGAGCAGTACTTC TRBJ2-7 TRBV4-2 TRBD1 many